The 9 T cell receptor beta chains reported below all come from one sample, sequenced in a study of T cells expressing NK-cell markers. Using the 5' RACE reads, TCRdb records one entry per CDR3 protein without DNA. Seen in this sample are some 460,000 distinct CDR3 sequences; the ten most common clones hold more than 1.4%. Sequenced sample: blood T cells: a sorted CD56 or NKG2C T cell subset, CD4+ or CD8+ T cells, or bulk PBMC T cells (not recorded which). The receptors come from a woman aged 50 to 60 in good health.

The CDR3 sequence: CASRPQGGNQPQHF. The genes are TRBV28 and TRBJ1-5; with no DNA, the TCRdb D assignment of TRBD1 cannot be verified. The CDR3 loop spans 14 amino acids. Germline V gives CDR1 MDHEN, CDR2 SYDVKM.

The rearrangement links TRBV12-3 or TRBV12-4 to TRBJ2-1; TCRdb indicates TRBD1, and absent DNA this call remains unverified. The CDR3 is 14 residues long. This CDR3 is CASSHLIREGEQFF.

The chain recombines TRBV19 with TRBJ1-1; TCRdb reports TRBD1, a call that lacks DNA to check it against. This CDR3 is built from 14 residues. The germline V gene has CDR1 LNHDA and CDR2 SQIVND (reference sequence). Here the CDR3 reads CATRLTGRNTEAFF.

This chain joins TRBV3-1 and TRBJ1-2. The CDR3 runs 14 residues. Germline V gene lookup returns CDR1 LGHDT and CDR2 YNNKEL (reference sequence). This CDR3 is CASRRRGINYGYTF.

V is TRBV10-3 and J is TRBJ2-1; TCRdb proposes TRBD1, but this gene call is untestable without DNA. CDR3 length: 13 residues. Germline CDR1 and CDR2: ENHRY and SYGVKD. CDR3 sequence reads: CAIRGEGRNEQFF.

CDR3: CASSSGVTRDTIYF. The chain couples TRBV5-1 to TRBJ1-3. This CDR3 is 14 amino acids long. Germline loops: CDR1 SGHRS, CDR2 YFSETQ. Together with reference TRBV5-1 and TRBJ1-3, the CDR3 gives the full variable domain: KAGVTQTPRYLIKTRGQQVTLSCSPISGHRSVSWYQQTPGQGLQFLFEYFSETQRNKGNFPGRFSGRQFSNSRSEMNVSTLELGDSALYLCASSSGVTRDTIYFGEGSWLTVV.

The rearrangement links TRBV12-3 or TRBV12-4 to TRBJ2-6; absent DNA, TCRdb's TRBD2 call cannot be checked. CDR3 length equals 17 residues. The CDR3 here is CASSPRDYSSGANVLTF.

The chain couples TRBV20-1 to TRBJ2-1; the TCRdb D gene call, TRBD2, has no DNA to confirm it. The length of the CDR3 is 11 residues. CDR1 and CDR2 from the germline V gene are DFQATT and SNEGSKA (reference sequence). This chain's CDR3 is CSATSKNEQFF.

The chain couples TRBV14 to TRBJ2-5; absent DNA, TCRdb's TRBD2 call cannot be checked. The germline V gene encodes CDR1 SGHDN and CDR2 FVKESK. The CDR3 totals 15 residues. CDR3 sequence reads: CASSQDSRGGETQYF.